This TCR beta chain was identified during a study of cytomegalovirus exposure and HLA in healthy donors. This PCR relied on a set of 60 Vbeta primers and 13 Jbeta primers. The method was immunoSEQ multiplex PCR; TCRdb's version includes in-frame clones alone and lacks a portion of them. The sample contains 150,000 or so clones, around 74% of which appear only once. This CDR3 is 13 amino acids long. Deletions cut 1 base from V and 4 bases from J, with 7 bases between. Germline-derived CDR1 and CDR2 are SEHNR and FQNEAQ (reference sequence). Details on this clone: Its cognate antigen is unknown.

Overall study findings and caveats: In a later analysis, a missense DCLRE1C variant was linked to TCR beta V- and J-gene trimming. Follow-up analysis found HLA locus-dependent TCR association rates, highest for DRB1 and lowest for HLA-C. 164 TCR beta chains were listed as cytomegalovirus-associated.

The rearrangement uses TRBV7-9 and TRBJ2-5, with no clear D. This clonotype was sampled from a female donor in good health and CMV-seronegative. Sample: PBMCs. The CDR3 nucleotides read TGTGCCAGCAGCTTAGGCAGTGGAGAGACCCAGTACTTC. Residues: CASSLGSGETQYF.